These 14 T cell receptor beta chains were all obtained from the same sample, sequenced in a study of CD8 T cells in Susac syndrome. Reverse transcription of roughly 0.5 to 1 ug RNA used random hexamers. One entry per CDR3 protein, called by TCRdb with MiXCR from the immunoSEQ multiplex PCR reads. This sample has some 95,000 distinct CDR3 sequences, with 85% to 95% found just once. The sequenced material came from CD8+ T cells from PBMCs. These receptors were collected from a human donor in good health.

This clonotype was picked up a small number of times. The chain combines TRBV6-1 with TRBJ1-6; D call uncertain. Germline CDR1 reads MNHNS; CDR2 reads SASEGT. The ends were cut back, 8 bases at V and 10 bases at J, with 15 bases in the middle. The CDR3 covers 13 residues. The CDR3 DNA is TGTGCCAGCGCGACCGGGGTTGGATCACCCCTCCACTTT. Protein: CASATGVGSPLHF.

The V and J genes are TRBV2 and TRBJ2-5, with 7 bases identical to TRBD1. CDR1 SNHLY and CDR2 FYNNEI come from the germline V gene. The CDR3 has 14 residues. Losses at the gene ends were 1 base for V and 4 bases for J; bases not matched to a gene: 3. As DNA, the CDR3 is TGTGCCAGCAGTGAAGGACAGGGAGCAGAGACCCAGTACTTC. Protein sequence: CASSEGQGAETQYF.

The chain links TRBV5-6 to TRBJ2-1; either TRBD1 or TRBD2 may fit D (5 bases each). The CDR3 is made up of 16 amino acids. V was clipped by 4 bases and J by 0 bases, with 14 bases between them. Germline V lookup: CDR1 SGHDT, CDR2 YYEEEE. The CDR3 bases are TGTGCCAGCAGCCGTGATGAGGGGTCCTCCTACAATGAGCAGTTCTTC. The encoded protein is CASSRDEGSSYNEQFF.

The rearrangement links TRBV9 to TRBJ1-1; no clear D gene. The CDR3 contains 13 residues. Germline V gene lookup returns CDR1 SGDLS and CDR2 YYNGEE. Trimming pared 0 bases from V and 5 bases from J, leaving 8 bases between. The DNA of the CDR3 is TGTGCCAGCAGCGTAGAGGGTGGTACTGAAGCTTTCTTT. Its translation: CASSVEGGTEAFF.

The rearrangement uses TRBV4-1 and TRBJ2-2, with 7 bases aligning to TRBD2. J lost 6 bases, V lost 4 bases, and 2 bases had no gene match. CDR1 is MGHRA, CDR2 YSYEKL, per germline. The CDR3 is made up of 13 amino acids. CDR3 amino acids: CASSLREAGELFF. CDR3 in DNA: TGCGCCAGCAGCCTTCGGGAGGCCGGGGAGCTGTTTTTT.

This CDR3 reads CASSSEGLNTDTQYF. The CDR3 DNA is TGTGCCAGCAGCTCAGAGGGACTGAACACAGATACGCAGTATTTT. This rearrangement joins TRBV4-2 to TRBJ2-3, with D possibly being TRBD2 (6 bases). The CDR3 length is 15 residues. CDR1 is LGHNA and CDR2 is YNFKEQ in the germline V gene. The V end was cut by 5 bases, the J end by 2 bases, with 14 bases between.

The rearrangement uses TRBV5-4 and TRBJ1-2; 7 bases agree with TRBD1. Germline V gene data show CDR1 as SGHNT and CDR2 as YYREEE (reference sequence). Trimming cost V 2 bases and J 8 bases; bases outside gene matches: 9. CDR3 size: 14 residues. The CDR3 is CASSLDRVLSGYTF. In nucleotides, the CDR3 is TGTGCCAGCAGCTTAGACAGGGTCCTCTCAGGCTACACCTTC.

The chain is built from TRBV20-1 and TRBJ2-1; possible D gene TRBD2, 6 bases. Germline CDR1 is DFQATT and CDR2 is SNEGSKA (reference sequence). The CDR3 is made up of 16 amino acids. V was trimmed by 6 bases and J by 0 bases, leaving 18 bases between them. The CDR3 DNA reads TGCAGTGCCCCCTCCCCTAGCGCCTCCTCCTACAATGAGCAGTTCTTC. This translates into CSAPSPSASSYNEQFF.

This chain links TRBV11-2 with TRBJ2-1; 12 bases align to TRBD2. V was clipped by 5 bases and J by 3 bases; unmatched bases: 2. The CDR3 covers 15 residues. Germline V lookup: CDR1 SGHAT, CDR2 FQNNGV. The CDR3 DNA sequence: TGTGCCAGCAGCAAGGGACTAGCGGGCTACAATGAGCAGTTCTTC. The encoded protein is CASSKGLAGYNEQFF.

The chain carries TRBV10-1 and TRBJ2-5; D call uncertain. The CDR3 length is 15 residues. Trimming cost V 7 bases and J 2 bases, with 17 bases left between them. Germline CDR1 and CDR2: WNHNN and SYGVQD (reference sequence). CDR3 sequence: CASIPITTPQETQYF. The CDR3 DNA reads TGCGCCAGCATCCCTATTACCACTCCTCAAGAGACCCAGTACTTC.

This clonotype has a single count. The chain is built from TRBV29-1 and TRBJ2-6; 7 bases are shared with TRBD2. The J segment lost 2 bases and the V segment lost 1 base, leaving 5 bases of the junction unmatched. CDR1 is SQVTM and CDR2 is ANQGSEA in the germline V gene. CDR3 length equals 16 residues. CDR3 in amino acids: CSVEGGEGTGANVLTF. The CDR3 region has the DNA TGCAGCGTTGAAGGAGGGGAGGGCACTGGGGCCAACGTCCTGACTTTC.

The J gene is TRBJ1-1, the V gene TRBV9; 7 nucleotides line up with TRBD1. Germline V CDR1 and CDR2: SGDLS, YYNGEE. This CDR3 has 15 residues. Trimming cost V 4 bases and J 3 bases; bases outside gene matches: 9. CDR3 sequence reads: CASSSTDRKDTEAFF. CDR3 nucleotide sequence: TGTGCCAGCAGCTCGACGGACAGGAAAGACACTGAAGCTTTCTTT.

The gene calls are TRBV5-1 and TRBJ1-1; 7 bases line up with TRBD1. Germline-derived CDR1 and CDR2 are SGHRS and YFSETQ. The CDR3 is 17 amino acids. The V and J ends lost 0 bases and 4 bases, in that order; junction bases with no gene match: 12. CDR3 region: CASSLASQGGWSTEAFF. In DNA, the CDR3 is TGCGCCAGCAGCTTGGCCTCCCAGGGGGGGTGGAGCACTGAAGCTTTCTTT.

The chain carries TRBV29-1 and TRBJ2-1; no clear D. Germline V gene lookup returns CDR1 SQVTM and CDR2 ANQGSEA. Trimming stripped 4 bases from V and 10 bases from J, with 11 bases between. The CDR3 is made up of 11 amino acids. CDR3 coding DNA: TGCAGCGTTGGATGGACGGACGAGCAGTTCTTC. It yields the protein CSVGWTDEQFF.